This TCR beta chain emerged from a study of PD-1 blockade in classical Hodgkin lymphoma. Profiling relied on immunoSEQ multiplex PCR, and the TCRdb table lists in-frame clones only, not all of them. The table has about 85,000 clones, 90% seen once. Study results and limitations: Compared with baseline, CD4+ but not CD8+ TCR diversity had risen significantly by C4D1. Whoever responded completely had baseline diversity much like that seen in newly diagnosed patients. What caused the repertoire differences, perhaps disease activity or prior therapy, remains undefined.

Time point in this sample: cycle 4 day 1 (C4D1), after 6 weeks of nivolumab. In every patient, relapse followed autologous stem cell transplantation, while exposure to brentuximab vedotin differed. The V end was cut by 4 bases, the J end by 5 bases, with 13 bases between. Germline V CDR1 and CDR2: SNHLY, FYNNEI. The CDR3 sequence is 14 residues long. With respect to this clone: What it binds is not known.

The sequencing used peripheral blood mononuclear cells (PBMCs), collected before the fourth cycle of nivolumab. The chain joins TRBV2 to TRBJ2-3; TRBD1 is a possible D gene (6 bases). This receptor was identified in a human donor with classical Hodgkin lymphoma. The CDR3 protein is CASSAQGMLDTQYF. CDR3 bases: TGTGCCAGCAGTGCACAGGGTATGCTAGATACGCAGTATTTT.